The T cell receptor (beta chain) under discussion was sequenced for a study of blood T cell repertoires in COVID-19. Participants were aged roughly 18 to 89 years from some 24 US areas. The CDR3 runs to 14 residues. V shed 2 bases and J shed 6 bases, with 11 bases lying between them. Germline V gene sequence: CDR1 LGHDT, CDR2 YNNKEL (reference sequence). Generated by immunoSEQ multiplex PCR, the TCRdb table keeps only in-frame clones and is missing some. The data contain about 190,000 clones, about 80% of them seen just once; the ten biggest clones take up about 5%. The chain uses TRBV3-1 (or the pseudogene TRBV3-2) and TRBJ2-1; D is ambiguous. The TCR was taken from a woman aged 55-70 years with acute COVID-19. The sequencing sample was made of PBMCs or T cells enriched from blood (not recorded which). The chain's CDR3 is CASSQFSLINEQFF. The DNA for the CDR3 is TGTGCCAGCAGCCAATTCAGTCTGATCAATGAGCAGTTCTTC.